One and the same sample provided the 27 T cell receptor beta chains below, sequenced in a study of blood T cell repertoires in COVID-19. Assay: immunoSEQ multiplex PCR; the TCRdb copy retains only in-frame clones and omits some. The sample includes about 140,000 clones, over 60% of them seen just once. Sequencing input: peripheral blood. The receptors come from a man aged 50 to 60 with acute or convalescent COVID-19.

The V and J genes are TRBV24-1 and TRBJ1-4; a possible D gene is TRBD1 (5 bases). The V gene's germline CDR1 is KGHDR and CDR2 SFDVKD. The CDR3 is 11 residues long. The V end was cut by 4 bases, the J end by 14 bases, with 10 bases between. Here the CDR3 reads CATSEGRGLFF. CDR3 nucleotide sequence: TGTGCCACCAGTGAGGGCCGGGGGCTGTTTTTT.

The chain couples TRBV18 to TRBJ1-4; maybe TRBD1 (6 bases). The CDR3 is made up of 15 amino acids. The V end lost 1 base, the J end lost 5 bases, and 11 bases lay between the germline ends. Germline lookup yields CDR1 KGHSH and CDR2 LQKENI. The CDR3 nucleotides are TGTGCCAGCTCACCACAGCAGGGGCCCAATGAAAAACTGTTTTTT. It is translated as CASSPQQGPNEKLFF.

The chain recombines TRBV27 with TRBJ1-1, with TRBD1 matching over 7 bases. Germline CDR1 reads MNHEY; CDR2 reads SMNVEV (reference sequence). This CDR3 has 13 residues. The V gene end was trimmed by 0 bases and the J gene end by 10 bases; junction bases not matched to a gene: 5. The chain's CDR3 is CASSLSAGGAAFF. In DNA, the CDR3 is TGTGCCAGCAGTTTATCTGCAGGGGGTGCAGCTTTCTTT.

The V call is TRBV30, the J call TRBJ1-4; 8 bases agree with TRBD1. The CDR3 runs to 12 residues. With 8 bases clipped from V and 6 bases from J, the junction kept 5 bases outside the gene matches. Germline loops: CDR1 GTSNPN, CDR2 SVGIG (reference sequence). The CDR3 region has the DNA TGTGCCCACGGACAGGGAGATGAAAAACTGTTTTTT. Translation: CAHGQGDEKLFF.

The chain carries TRBV5-6 and TRBJ1-5; tentative D call: TRBD1 (6 bases). Trimming left V 3 bases short and J 4 bases short, with 14 bases between. CDR3 length: 15 amino acids. Looked up from germline, CDR1 is SGHDT and CDR2 is YYEEEE. The CDR3 region is CASSSSGVGNQPQHF. CDR3 coding DNA: TGTGCCAGCAGCTCCTCAGGGGTTGGGAATCAGCCCCAGCATTTT.

The chain employs TRBV5-4 and TRBJ2-5, with 10 positions matching TRBD2. The CDR3 extends over 17 amino acids. V lost 0 bases to trimming and J lost 2 bases; unmatched junction nucleotides: 7. Per the germline V gene, CDR1 is SGHNT and CDR2 is YYREEE (reference sequence). The CDR3, as DNA: TGTGCCAGCAGCTTGGCCGGTCTAGCGGGGGTTCAAGAGACCCAGTACTTC. Translated: CASSLAGLAGVQETQYF.

This clone was detected only a few times. The chain has TRBV27 and TRBJ1-1; D is ambiguous. Trimming stripped 4 bases from V and 1 base from J, with 10 bases between. Germline CDR1 and CDR2: MNHEY and SMNVEV (reference sequence). This CDR3 comprises 14 residues. CDR3 sequence reads: CASSSSVKNTEAFF. CDR3 sequence (DNA): TGTGCCAGCAGTTCCTCGGTCAAGAACACTGAAGCTTTCTTT.

V is TRBV12-5 and J is TRBJ2-1; 16 positions agree with TRBD2. Germline V gene sequence: CDR1 LGHNT, CDR2 FRNRAP. The V gene end was trimmed by 4 bases and the J gene end by 9 bases; junction bases not matched to a gene: 6. CDR3 size: 16 residues. The CDR3 DNA follows: TGTGCTAGTGGTTCATCGGGACTAGCGGGGGGGATTGAGCAGTTCTTC. Translated: CASGSSGLAGGIEQFF.

The V and J genes are TRBV28 and TRBJ1-2; 7 nucleotides line up with TRBD1. This CDR3 is 16 amino acids long. Germline loops: CDR1 MDHEN, CDR2 SYDVKM. J was trimmed by 0 bases and V by 8 bases; bases with no gene match: 12. In DNA form, the CDR3 reads TGTGCCAGCGCTATGGGCGACAGGGCGGCTAACTATGGCTACACCTTC. It translates to CASAMGDRAANYGYTF.

V is TRBV5-4 and J is TRBJ2-7; TRBD1 is a possible D gene (5 bases). The CDR3 loop spans 14 amino acids. CDR1 is SGHNT and CDR2 is YYREEE in the germline V gene (reference sequence). The V end lost 7 bases, the J end lost 0 bases, and 14 bases lay between the germline ends. This chain's CDR3 is CASSPARDSYEQYF. CDR3 bases: TGTGCCAGCTCCCCGGCCAGGGACTCCTACGAGCAGTACTTC. Drawing the rest from reference TRBV5-4 and TRBJ2-7, the complete variable domain is ETGVTQSPTHLIKTRGQQVTLRCSSQSGHNTVSWYQQALGQGPQFIFQYYREEENGRGNFPPRFSGLQFPNYSSELNVNALELDDSALYLCASSPARDSYEQYFGPGTRLTVT.

The chain joins TRBV28 to TRBJ1-1; tentative D call: TRBD1 (5 bases). In germline, CDR1 is MDHEN, CDR2 SYDVKM. The V end was cut by 10 bases, the J end by 2 bases, with 11 bases between. The CDR3 covers 12 residues. This CDR3 is CATGGDNTEAFF. The CDR3 DNA sequence: TGTGCCACGGGGGGAGATAACACTGAAGCTTTCTTT. The variable domain in full, completed from reference TRBV28 and TRBJ1-1, reads DVKVTQSSRYLVKRTGEKVFLECVQDMDHENMFWYRQDPGLGLRLIYFSYDVKMKEKGDIPEGYSVSREKKERFSLILESASTNQTSMYLCATGGDNTEAFFGQGTRLTVV.

This chain links TRBV24-1 with TRBJ1-6; 11 nucleotides agree with TRBD1. This CDR3 region has 15 residues. V dropped 4 bases and J dropped 8; count of bases not matched to a gene: 3. The germline V gene encodes CDR1 KGHDR and CDR2 SFDVKD. Here the CDR3 reads CATSEEGQGDSPLHF. The CDR3 coding sequence is TGTGCCACCAGTGAGGAGGGACAGGGGGATTCACCCCTCCACTTT.

CDR3 bases: TGTGCCAGCAGCTTAAAGAGCGGGGGGGCCGGGGAGCAGTTCTTC. It yields the protein CASSLKSGGAGEQFF. V and J are TRBV7-2 and TRBJ2-1, with 10 bases fitting TRBD2. This CDR3 contains 15 residues. From germline, CDR1 is SGHTA and CDR2 FQGNSA. V was pared by 2 bases and J by 10 bases, with 8 bases of the junction left unmatched.

V gene TRBV6-6 combines with J gene TRBJ1-2; perhaps TRBD1 as D (6 bases). Trimming pared 8 bases from V and 4 bases from J, leaving 17 bases between. Germline CDR1 is MNHNY and CDR2 is SVGAGI (reference sequence). The CDR3 contains 14 residues. The CDR3 sequence: CASEFGQLSYGYTF. Written as DNA, the CDR3 is TGTGCCAGCGAATTCGGACAGCTTAGCTATGGCTACACCTTC.

This sequence joins TRBV2 and TRBJ2-1; 10 bases align to TRBD2. The ends lost 5 bases at V and 9 bases at J; junction bases unmatched: 7. The CDR3 contains 14 residues. The V gene's germline CDR1 is SNHLY and CDR2 FYNNEI. The CDR3 spells CASSLSGGASEQFF. CDR3 nucleotides: TGTGCCAGCAGTCTCAGCGGGGGGGCAAGTGAGCAGTTCTTC.

The chain links TRBV11-2 to TRBJ2-1, with a weak D call TRBD1 (5 bases). CDR1 is SGHAT and CDR2 is FQNNGV in the germline V gene. V dropped 5 bases and J dropped 13 bases, with 21 bases sitting between them. The CDR3 loop spans 14 amino acids. CDR3 sequence (DNA): TGTGCCAGCAGCCGCAGTCGGACACTTATATACCAGTTCTTC. This sequence encodes CASSRSRTLIYQFF.

This chain joins TRBV10-2 and TRBJ1-1; a possible D gene is TRBD1 (5 bases). This CDR3 region has 13 residues. Per germline, CDR1 WSHSY and CDR2 SAAADI. V lost 6 bases, J lost 1 base, and 9 bases lay in between. As DNA, the CDR3 is TGCGCCAGCAGCTCCACAGGGAACACTGAAGCTTTCTTT. As protein: CASSSTGNTEAFF.

The rearrangement links TRBV29-1 to TRBJ1-2, with D possibly being TRBD1 (6 bases). This CDR3 is built from 14 residues. Trimming removed 3 bases from V and 8 bases from J, with 19 bases in between. The germline V gene encodes CDR1 SQVTM and CDR2 ANQGSEA. DNA for the CDR3: TGCAGCGTTGACCCCGGGGGGGCGCCGGGGGGCTACACCTTC. It specifies CSVDPGGAPGGYTF.

The V gene is TRBV28, the J gene TRBJ1-2; 8 bases are shared with TRBD1. CDR1 is MDHEN, CDR2 SYDVKM, per germline. The V segment lost 4 bases and the J segment 4 bases; nucleotides outside the gene matches: 2. CDR3 length equals 13 residues. CDR3 in amino acids: CASSSTGAYGYTF. Here the CDR3 DNA reads TGTGCCAGCAGTTCGACAGGGGCCTATGGCTACACCTTC.

The table lists this clone with a few counts. The V gene is TRBV20-1, the J gene TRBJ1-2, with D possibly matching TRBD1 (5 bases). Germline-derived CDR1 and CDR2 are DFQATT and SNEGSKA (reference sequence). CDR3 length: 11 residues. Trimming cost V 6 bases and J 4 bases, with 9 bases left between them. The CDR3 bases are TGCAGTGCGACAGAGCTCTATGGCTACACCTTC. It is translated as CSATELYGYTF.

The rearrangement uses TRBV2 and TRBJ1-5, with D possibly TRBD1 on 6 matching bases. The CDR3 is 18 residues long. Germline loops: CDR1 SNHLY, CDR2 FYNNEI. Between the trimmed V and J ends, which lost 5 bases and 4 bases, there was a span of 24 bases. Here the CDR3 DNA reads TGTGCCAGCAGTTCCTCCCGACCCGGGACAACGGGGAATCAGCCCCAGCATTTT. Its protein is CASSSSRPGTTGNQPQHF.

The V call is TRBV29-1, the J call TRBJ2-3, with a possible D match to TRBD2 (7 bases). Germline V gene data show CDR1 as SQVTM and CDR2 as ANQGSEA. Between the trimmed V and J ends, which lost 3 bases and 4 bases, there was a span of 17 bases. The CDR3 sequence is 15 residues long. The CDR3 sequence: CSVDPLRGRADTQYF. The DNA for the CDR3 is TGCAGCGTTGATCCCTTGCGGGGGCGGGCAGATACGCAGTATTTT.

V usage is TRBV5-1 and J usage is TRBJ1-2; 11 bases match TRBD1. The CDR3 sequence is 17 residues long. The V gene's germline CDR1 is SGHRS and CDR2 YFSETQ. The V and J ends lost 4 bases and 0 bases, in that order; junction bases with no gene match: 8. The CDR3: CASSPGTGGRANYGYTF. The CDR3 DNA reads TGCGCCAGCAGCCCGGGGACAGGGGGTAGGGCTAACTATGGCTACACCTTC.

This chain links TRBV6-4 with TRBJ1-1; D possibly corresponds to TRBD1 (6 bases). Deletions cut 5 bases from V and 4 bases from J, with 11 bases between. The germline V gene encodes CDR1 MRHNA and CDR2 SNTAGT. The length of the CDR3 is 13 residues. CDR3 bases: TGTGCCAGCAGTTCTACAGGGTCCACTGAAGCTTTCTTT. Translation gives CASSSTGSTEAFF.

V and J are TRBV6-5 and TRBJ2-5; the match to TRBD2 covers 11 bases. The trim removed 3 bases at V and 2 bases at J, leaving 2 bases unmatched. There are 15 residues in the CDR3. The V gene's germline CDR1 is MNHEY and CDR2 SVGAGI. CDR3 sequence reads: CASSYSGGVQETQYF. The CDR3 bases are TGTGCCAGCAGTTATAGCGGGGGGGTTCAAGAGACCCAGTACTTC.

This chain connects TRBV3-1 (or the pseudogene TRBV3-2) to TRBJ1-6; no clear D gene. This CDR3 contains 15 residues. V was pared by 4 bases and J by 5 bases, with 12 bases between. In germline, CDR1 is LGHDT, CDR2 YNNKEL (reference sequence). DNA of the CDR3: TGTGCCAGCAGCCTCTCGGCCGCGGATAATTCACCCCTCCACTTT. Translation: CASSLSAADNSPLHF.

This chain uses TRBV6-6 with TRBJ1-5; no clear D. Germline assignment: CDR1 MNHNY and CDR2 SVGAGI (reference sequence). The CDR3 covers 15 residues. Trimming removed 3 bases at V and 3 bases at J, with 12 bases between. CDR3 nucleotides: TGTGCCAGCAGTTATCCCGGGGTAGTCAATCAGCCCCAGCATTTT. Translation: CASSYPGVVNQPQHF.